This T cell receptor beta chain was recovered during a study of molecular identifiers for immune sequencing clone quantification. Overall study results and limits: Sizes of highly expanded clones could be underestimated through identical TCRs sharing a barcode. Even with some 990,000 naive cells present, spiked Jurkat TCR RNA from one cell was reportedly detectable.

The germline V gene has CDR1 SNHLY and CDR2 FYNNEI. The V end was cut by 7 bases, the J end by 4 bases, with 22 bases between. The CDR3 is 16 residues long. One entry per CDR3 protein, called by TCRdb with MiXCR from the PCR reads. The top ten hold 0.85% to 0.9% of the sample, which has under 650,000 distinct CDR3 sequences, 20% seen once. This clonotype was recorded many times. Its specificity is unknown. The receptor was derived from a human donor in good health. Some libraries in this study had Jurkat cell RNA spiked in. Input material: naive CD8+ T cells from blood, with Jurkat cell RNA spiked in. Subset here: FACS-sorted CD8+CD4-CCR7+CD45RA+ naive T cells. This chain joins TRBV2 and TRBJ1-1, with a possible D match to TRBD1 (6 bases). The CDR3 DNA is TGTGCCAGCAACCCCCAACAGGGATCTCGAAGCACTGAAGCTTTCTTT. Protein: CASNPQQGSRSTEAFF.